This T cell receptor beta chain was retrieved from a study of blood T cell repertoires in COVID-19. Across the study: Donors in the United States, Italy and Spain gave samples during acute or convalescent COVID-19. Sample material is recorded as cDNA or gDNA derived from T cells, B-cell-depleted T cells, or PBMCs.

Participants were aged about 18 to 90 years, lived in 20 to 25 US areas, and enrolled virtually. Participants reported their clinical history, and cohort assignment relied on those reports. This table comes from immunoSEQ multiplex PCR, and its TCRdb copy is limited to in-frame clones, with some not included. The sample yields around 300,000 clones, around 87% seen once. V was cut by 4 bases and J by 6 bases, with 13 bases left in between. The CDR3 is made up of 13 amino acids. Germline-derived CDR1 and CDR2 are SGHNT and YYREEE (reference sequence). The sequenced material came from PBMCs or T cells enriched from blood (not recorded which). V is TRBV5-4 and J is TRBJ1-2; D may be TRBD1 (6 bases). The sequence was obtained from a woman aged 18-29 years with acute COVID-19. The CDR3 reads CASSGDNPDGYTF. The CDR3 nucleotides are TGTGCCAGCAGCGGGGACAACCCCGATGGCTACACCTTC.